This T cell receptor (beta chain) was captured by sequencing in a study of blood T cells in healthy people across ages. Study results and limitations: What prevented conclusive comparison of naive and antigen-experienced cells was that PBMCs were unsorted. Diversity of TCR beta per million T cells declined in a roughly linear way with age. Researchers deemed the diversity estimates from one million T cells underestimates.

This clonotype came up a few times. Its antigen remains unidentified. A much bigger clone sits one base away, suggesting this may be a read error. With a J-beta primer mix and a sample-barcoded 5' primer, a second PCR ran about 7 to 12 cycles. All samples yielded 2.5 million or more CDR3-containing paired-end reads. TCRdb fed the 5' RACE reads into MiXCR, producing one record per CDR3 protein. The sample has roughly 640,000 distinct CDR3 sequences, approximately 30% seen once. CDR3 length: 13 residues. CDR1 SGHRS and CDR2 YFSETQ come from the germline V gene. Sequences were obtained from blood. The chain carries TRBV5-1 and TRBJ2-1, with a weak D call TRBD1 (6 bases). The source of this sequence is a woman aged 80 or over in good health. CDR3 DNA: TGCGCCTGCAGCTTGGTAGAGGGGGATGAGCAGTTCTTC. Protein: CACSLVEGDEQFF. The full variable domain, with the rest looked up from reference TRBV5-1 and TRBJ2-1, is KAGVTQTPRYLIKTRGQQVTLSCSPISGHRSVSWYQQTPGQGLQFLFEYFSETQRNKGNFPGRFSGRQFSNSRSEMNVSTLELGDSALYLCACSLVEGDEQFFGPGTRLTVL.